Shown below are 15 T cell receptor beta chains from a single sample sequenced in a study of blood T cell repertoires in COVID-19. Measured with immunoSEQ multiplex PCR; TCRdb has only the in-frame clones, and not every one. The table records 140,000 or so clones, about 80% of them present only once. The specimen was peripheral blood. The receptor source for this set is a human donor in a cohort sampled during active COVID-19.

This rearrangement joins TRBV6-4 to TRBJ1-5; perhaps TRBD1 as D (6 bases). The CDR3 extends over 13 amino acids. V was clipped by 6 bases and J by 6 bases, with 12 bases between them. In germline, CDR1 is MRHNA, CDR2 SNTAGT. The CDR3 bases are TGTGCCAGCAGCGGCCTGGGGGCTCAGCCCCAGCATTTT. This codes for CASSGLGAQPQHF.

CDR3 region: CASSWDRASWGGGNQPQHF. In DNA, the CDR3 is TGTGCCAGCAGCTGGGACAGAGCCTCATGGGGCGGCGGGAATCAGCCCCAGCATTTT. V and J are TRBV6-2 or TRBV6-3 and TRBJ1-5, with 7 positions matching TRBD1. With V trimmed by 6 bases and J by 4 bases, 21 bases remained unmatched. The CDR3 runs to 19 residues. Germline-derived CDR1 and CDR2 are MNHEY and SVGEGT.

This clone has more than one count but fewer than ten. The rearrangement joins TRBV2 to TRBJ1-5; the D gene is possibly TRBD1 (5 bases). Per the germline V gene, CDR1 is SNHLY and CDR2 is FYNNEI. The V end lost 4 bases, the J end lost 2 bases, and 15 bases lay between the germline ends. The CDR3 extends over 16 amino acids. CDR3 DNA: TGTGCCAGCAGTGCTGAAAGGGGCTTCGGCAATCAGCCCCAGCATTTT. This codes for CASSAERGFGNQPQHF.

The chain's CDR3 is CASSLLGANYGYTF. As DNA, the CDR3 is TGTGCCAGCAGCCTTCTAGGGGCGAACTATGGCTACACCTTC. The rearrangement uses TRBV7-9 and TRBJ1-2, with D possibly matching TRBD1 (5 bases). Germline V gene sequence: CDR1 SEHNR, CDR2 FQNEAQ (reference sequence). The ends were cut back, 5 bases at V and 2 bases at J, with 12 bases in the middle. CDR3 length: 14 amino acids.

CDR3 in amino acids: CASSQEGIPGELFF. Written as DNA, the CDR3 is TGCGCCAGCAGCCAAGAGGGCATTCCCGGGGAGCTGTTTTTT. J is TRBJ2-2 and V is TRBV4-1; D is ambiguous. CDR1 is MGHRA and CDR2 is YSYEKL in the germline V gene. The CDR3 covers 14 residues. Trimming left V 0 bases short and J 6 bases short, with 8 bases between.

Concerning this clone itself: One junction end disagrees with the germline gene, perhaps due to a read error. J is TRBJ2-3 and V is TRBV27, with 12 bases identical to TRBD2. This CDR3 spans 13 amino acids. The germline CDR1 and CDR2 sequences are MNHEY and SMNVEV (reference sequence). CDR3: CASSLSRTSGVIF. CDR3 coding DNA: TGTGCCAGCAGTTTATCCCGGACTAGCGGGGTCATATTT.

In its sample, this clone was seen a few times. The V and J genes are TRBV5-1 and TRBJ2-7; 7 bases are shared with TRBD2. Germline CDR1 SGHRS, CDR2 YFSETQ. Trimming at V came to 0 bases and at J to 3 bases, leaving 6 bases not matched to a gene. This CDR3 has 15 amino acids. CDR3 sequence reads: CASSLDGEGRYEQYF. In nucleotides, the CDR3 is TGCGCCAGCAGCTTGGATGGGGAGGGCCGCTACGAGCAGTACTTC.

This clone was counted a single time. CDR3 DNA sequence: TGTGCCAGCAGCCCAGACAGGCGGGAAGCTTTCTTT. Amino acid sequence: CASSPDRREAFF. This chain links TRBV11-2 with TRBJ1-1, with D possibly matching TRBD1 (6 bases). The CDR3 is 12 residues long. CDR1 is SGHAT, CDR2 FQNNGV, per germline. Between the trimmed V and J ends, which lost 5 bases and 8 bases, there was a span of 12 bases.

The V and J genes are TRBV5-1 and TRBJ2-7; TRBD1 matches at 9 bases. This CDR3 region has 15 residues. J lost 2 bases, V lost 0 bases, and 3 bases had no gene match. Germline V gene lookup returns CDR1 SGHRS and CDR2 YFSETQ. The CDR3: CASSLVTGGTYEQYF. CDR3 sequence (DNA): TGCGCCAGCAGCTTGGTGACAGGGGGAACCTACGAGCAGTACTTC.

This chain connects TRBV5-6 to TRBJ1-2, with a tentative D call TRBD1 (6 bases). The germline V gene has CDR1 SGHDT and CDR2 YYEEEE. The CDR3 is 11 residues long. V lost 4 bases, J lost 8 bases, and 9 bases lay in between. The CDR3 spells CASSPGQGYTF. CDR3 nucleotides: TGTGCCAGCAGCCCCGGACAGGGCTACACCTTC.

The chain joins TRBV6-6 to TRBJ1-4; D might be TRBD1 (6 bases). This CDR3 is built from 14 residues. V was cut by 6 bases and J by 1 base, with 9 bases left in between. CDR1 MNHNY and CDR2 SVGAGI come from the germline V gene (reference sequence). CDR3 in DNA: TGTGCCAGCAGAGTACAGGGAACTAATGAAAAACTGTTTTTT. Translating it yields CASRVQGTNEKLFF.

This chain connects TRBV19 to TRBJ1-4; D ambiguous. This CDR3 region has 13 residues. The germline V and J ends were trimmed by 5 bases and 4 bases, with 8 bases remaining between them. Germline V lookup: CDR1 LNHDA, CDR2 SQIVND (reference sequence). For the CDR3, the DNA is TGTGCCAGTAGTTCGGAGAATAATGAAAAACTGTTTTTT. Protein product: CASSSENNEKLFF.

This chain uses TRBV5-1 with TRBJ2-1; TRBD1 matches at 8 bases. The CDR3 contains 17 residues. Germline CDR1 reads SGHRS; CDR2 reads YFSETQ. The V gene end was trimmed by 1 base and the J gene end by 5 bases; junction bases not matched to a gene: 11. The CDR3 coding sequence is TGCGCCAGCAGCTTGACCCGCGGACAGGGCACTAACAATGAGCAGTTCTTC. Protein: CASSLTRGQGTNNEQFF. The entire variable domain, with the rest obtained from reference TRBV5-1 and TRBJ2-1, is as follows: KAGVTQTPRYLIKTRGQQVTLSCSPISGHRSVSWYQQTPGQGLQFLFEYFSETQRNKGNFPGRFSGRQFSNSRSEMNVSTLELGDSALYLCASSLTRGQGTNNEQFFGPGTRLTVL.

The CDR3 is CASSKDSPLRREKLFF. In DNA form, the CDR3 reads TGTGCCAGCAGCAAAGACTCTCCGTTGAGGAGAGAAAAACTGTTTTTT. J is TRBJ1-4 and V is TRBV21-1. TRBV21-1 is a pseudogene locus. This CDR3 region has 16 residues.

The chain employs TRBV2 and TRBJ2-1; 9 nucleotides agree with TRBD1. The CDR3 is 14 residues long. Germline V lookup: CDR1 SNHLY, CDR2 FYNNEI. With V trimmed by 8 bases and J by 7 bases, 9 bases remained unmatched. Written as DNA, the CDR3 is TGTGCCAGCCTCCGGGACAGGGCAACGAATGAGCAGTTCTTC. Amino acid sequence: CASLRDRATNEQFF.